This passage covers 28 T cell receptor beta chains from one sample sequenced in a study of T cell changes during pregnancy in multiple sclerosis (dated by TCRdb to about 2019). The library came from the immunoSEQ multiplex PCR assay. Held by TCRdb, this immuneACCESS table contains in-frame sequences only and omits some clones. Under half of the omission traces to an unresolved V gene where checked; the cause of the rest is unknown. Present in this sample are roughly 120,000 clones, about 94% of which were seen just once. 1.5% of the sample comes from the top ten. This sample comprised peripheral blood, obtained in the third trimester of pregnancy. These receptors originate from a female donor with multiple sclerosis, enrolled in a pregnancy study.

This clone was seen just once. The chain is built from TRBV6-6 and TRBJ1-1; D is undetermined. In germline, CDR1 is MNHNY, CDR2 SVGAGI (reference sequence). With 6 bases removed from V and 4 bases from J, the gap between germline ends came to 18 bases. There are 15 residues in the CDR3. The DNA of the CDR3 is TGTGCCAGCAGCCCGGGTTTCAGGAGGAGCACTGAAGCTTTCTTT. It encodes CASSPGFRRSTEAFF.

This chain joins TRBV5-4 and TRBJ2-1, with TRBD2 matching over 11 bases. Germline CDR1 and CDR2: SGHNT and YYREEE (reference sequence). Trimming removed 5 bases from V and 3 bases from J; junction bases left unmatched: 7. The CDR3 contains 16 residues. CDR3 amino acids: CASRKSGTSGYNEQFF. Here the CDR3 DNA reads TGTGCCAGCAGGAAATCCGGGACTAGCGGCTACAATGAGCAGTTCTTC. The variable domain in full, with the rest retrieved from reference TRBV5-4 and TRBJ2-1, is ETGVTQSPTHLIKTRGQQVTLRCSSQSGHNTVSWYQQALGQGPQFIFQYYREEENGRGNFPPRFSGLQFPNYSSELNVNALELDDSALYLCASRKSGTSGYNEQFFGPGTRLTVL.

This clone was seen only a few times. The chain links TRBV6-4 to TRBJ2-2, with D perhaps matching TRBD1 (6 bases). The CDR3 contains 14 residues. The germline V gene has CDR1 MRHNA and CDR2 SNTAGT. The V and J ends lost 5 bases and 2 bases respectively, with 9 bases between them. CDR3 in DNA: TGTGCCAGCAGTCGGGACATCAACACCGGGGAGCTGTTTTTT. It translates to CASSRDINTGELFF.

In nucleotides, the CDR3 is TGTGCCAGCAGCCCCCTGAGGGCGGGGAACACCGGGGAGCTGTTTTTT. It yields the protein CASSPLRAGNTGELFF. J is TRBJ2-2 and V is TRBV7-9; tentative D call: TRBD2 (5 bases). Trimming shortened V by 5 bases and J by 1 base, and 14 bases separated the two germline ends. CDR1 is SEHNR, CDR2 FQNEAQ, per germline (reference sequence). CDR3 size: 16 residues.

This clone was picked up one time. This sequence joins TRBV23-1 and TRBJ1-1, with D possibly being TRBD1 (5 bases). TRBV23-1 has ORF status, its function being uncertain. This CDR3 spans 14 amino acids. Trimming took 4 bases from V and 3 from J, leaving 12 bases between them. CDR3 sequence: CASSPQVGHTEAFF. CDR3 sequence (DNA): TGCGCCAGCAGTCCACAGGTAGGTCACACTGAAGCTTTCTTT.

The chain's CDR3 is CASSELPGIRYEQYF. In DNA, the CDR3 is TGTGCCAGCAGCGAACTCCCAGGGATCCGATACGAGCAGTACTTC. The chain carries TRBV28 and TRBJ2-7, with a possible D match to TRBD1 (5 bases). This CDR3 spans 15 amino acids. The V gene's germline CDR1 is MDHEN and CDR2 SYDVKM. The ends were cut back, 6 bases at V and 4 bases at J, with 19 bases in the middle.

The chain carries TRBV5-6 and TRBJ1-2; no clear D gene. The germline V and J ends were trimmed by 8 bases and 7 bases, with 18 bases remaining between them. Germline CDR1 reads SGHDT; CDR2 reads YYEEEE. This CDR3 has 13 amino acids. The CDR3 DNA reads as TGTGCCAGTACACTGGAGGGCGTTACTGGCTACACCTTC. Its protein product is CASTLEGVTGYTF.

In nucleotides, the CDR3 is TGTGCCAGCTCACCACGTCCACAGGGTTACAATGAGCAGTTCTTC. This encodes CASSPRPQGYNEQFF. V usage is TRBV18 and J usage is TRBJ2-1; D might be TRBD1 (6 bases). The V gene lost 1 base and the J gene lost 4 bases, with 11 bases spanning the gap. The germline gives CDR1 KGHSH, CDR2 LQKENI. The CDR3 is made up of 15 amino acids.

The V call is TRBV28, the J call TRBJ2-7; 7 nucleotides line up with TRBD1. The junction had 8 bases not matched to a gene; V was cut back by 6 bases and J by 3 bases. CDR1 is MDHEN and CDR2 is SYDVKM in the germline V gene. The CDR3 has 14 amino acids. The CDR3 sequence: CASRPGQLFYEQYF. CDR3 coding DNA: TGTGCCAGCAGACCGGGACAGCTTTTCTACGAGCAGTACTTC.

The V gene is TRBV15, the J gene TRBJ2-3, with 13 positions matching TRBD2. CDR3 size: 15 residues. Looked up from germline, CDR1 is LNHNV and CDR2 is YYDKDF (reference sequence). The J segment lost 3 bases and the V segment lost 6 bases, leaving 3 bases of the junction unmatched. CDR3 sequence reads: CATSRTSGRTDTQYF. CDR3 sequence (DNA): TGTGCCACCAGTCGGACTAGCGGGAGAACAGATACGCAGTATTTT.

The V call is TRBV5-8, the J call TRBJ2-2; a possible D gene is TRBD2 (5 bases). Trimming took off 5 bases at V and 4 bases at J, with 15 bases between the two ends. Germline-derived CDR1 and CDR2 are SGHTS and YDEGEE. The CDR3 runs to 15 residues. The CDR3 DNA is TGTGCCAGCAGATCGTCTAGCACGGGCACCGGGGAGCTGTTTTTT. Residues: CASRSSSTGTGELFF.

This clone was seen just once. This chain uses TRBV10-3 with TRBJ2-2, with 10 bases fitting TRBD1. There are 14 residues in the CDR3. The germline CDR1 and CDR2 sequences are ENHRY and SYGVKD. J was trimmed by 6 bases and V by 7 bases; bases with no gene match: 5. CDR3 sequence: CAITRDRGSGELFF. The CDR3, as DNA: TGTGCCATCACCCGGGACAGGGGATCCGGGGAGCTGTTTTTT.

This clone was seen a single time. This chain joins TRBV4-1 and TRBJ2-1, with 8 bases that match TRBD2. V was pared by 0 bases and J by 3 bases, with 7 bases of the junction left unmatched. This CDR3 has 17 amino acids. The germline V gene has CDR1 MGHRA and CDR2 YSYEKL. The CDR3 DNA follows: TGCGCCAGCAGCCAAGAGGAGCGGGGGAGAAACTACAATGAGCAGTTCTTC. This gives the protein CASSQEERGRNYNEQFF.

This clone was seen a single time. DNA for the CDR3: TGTGCCAGCAGGGAGGGGACGGTTACGCAGTATTTT. Its translation is CASREGTVTQYF. The chain recombines TRBV5-5 with TRBJ2-3; possibly TRBD2 for D (6 bases). The CDR3 spans 12 residues. The V end lost 5 bases, the J end lost 8 bases, and 12 bases lay between the germline ends. Germline-derived CDR1 and CDR2 are SGHKS and YYEKEE (reference sequence).

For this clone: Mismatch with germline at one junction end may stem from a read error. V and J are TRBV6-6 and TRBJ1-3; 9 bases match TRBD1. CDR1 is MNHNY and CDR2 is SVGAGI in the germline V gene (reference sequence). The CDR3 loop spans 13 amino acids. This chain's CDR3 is CASSPDRGGTIGF. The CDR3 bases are TGTGCCAGCAGCCCTGACAGGGGGGGGACGATAGGTTTT.

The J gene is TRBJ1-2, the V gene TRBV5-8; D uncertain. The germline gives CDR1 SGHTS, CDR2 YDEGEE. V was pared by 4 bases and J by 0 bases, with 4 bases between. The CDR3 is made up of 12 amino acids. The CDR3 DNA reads TGTGCCAGCAGCCCTTCTAACTATGGCTACACCTTC. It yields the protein CASSPSNYGYTF. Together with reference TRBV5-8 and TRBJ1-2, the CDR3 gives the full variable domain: EAGVTQSPTHLIKTRGQQATLRCSPISGHTSVYWYQQALGLGLQFLLWYDEGEERNRGNFPPRFSGRQFPNYSSELNVNALELEDSALYLCASSPSNYGYTFGSGTRLTVV.

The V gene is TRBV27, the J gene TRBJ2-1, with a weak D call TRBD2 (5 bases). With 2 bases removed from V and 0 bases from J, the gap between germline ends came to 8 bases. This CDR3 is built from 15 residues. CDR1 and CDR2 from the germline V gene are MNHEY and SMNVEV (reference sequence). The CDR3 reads CASSLILGSYNEQFF. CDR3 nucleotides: TGTGCCAGCAGTTTAATACTAGGCTCCTACAATGAGCAGTTCTTC.

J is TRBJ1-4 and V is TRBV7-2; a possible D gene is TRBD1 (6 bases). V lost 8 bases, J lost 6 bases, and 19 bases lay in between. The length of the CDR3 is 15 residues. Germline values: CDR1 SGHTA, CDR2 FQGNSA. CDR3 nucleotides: TGTGCCAGCGCCTTCTTTACAGGGCGGGATGAAAAACTGTTTTTT. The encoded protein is CASAFFTGRDEKLFF.

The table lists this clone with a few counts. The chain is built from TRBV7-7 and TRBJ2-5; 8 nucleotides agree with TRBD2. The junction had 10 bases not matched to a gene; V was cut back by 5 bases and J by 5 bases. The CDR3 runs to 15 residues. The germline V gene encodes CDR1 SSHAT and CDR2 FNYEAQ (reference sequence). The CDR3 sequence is CASSPGRGAGETQYF. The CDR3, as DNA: TGTGCCAGCAGCCCCGGGCGGGGGGCGGGGGAGACCCAGTACTTC.

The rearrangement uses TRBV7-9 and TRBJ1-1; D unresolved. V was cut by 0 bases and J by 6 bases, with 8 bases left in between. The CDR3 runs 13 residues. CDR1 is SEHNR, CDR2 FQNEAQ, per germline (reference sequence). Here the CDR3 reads CASSLAGRPEAFF. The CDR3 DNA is TGTGCCAGCAGCTTAGCCGGGAGGCCTGAAGCTTTCTTT.

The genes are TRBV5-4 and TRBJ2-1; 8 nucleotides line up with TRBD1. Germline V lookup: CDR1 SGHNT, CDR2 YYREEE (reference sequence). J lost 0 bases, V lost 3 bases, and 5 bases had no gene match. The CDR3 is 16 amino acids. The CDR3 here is CASSSGTGSSYNEQFF. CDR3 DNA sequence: TGTGCCAGCAGCTCAGGGACAGGCAGCTCCTACAATGAGCAGTTCTTC. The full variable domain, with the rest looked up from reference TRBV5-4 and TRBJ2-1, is ETGVTQSPTHLIKTRGQQVTLRCSSQSGHNTVSWYQQALGQGPQFIFQYYREEENGRGNFPPRFSGLQFPNYSSELNVNALELDDSALYLCASSSGTGSSYNEQFFGPGTRLTVL.

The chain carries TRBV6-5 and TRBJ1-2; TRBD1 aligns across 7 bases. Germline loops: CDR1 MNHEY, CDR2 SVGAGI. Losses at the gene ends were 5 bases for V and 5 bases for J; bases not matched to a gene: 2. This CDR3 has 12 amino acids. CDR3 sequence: CASSLQGYGYTF. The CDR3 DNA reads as TGTGCCAGCAGTCTACAGGGGTATGGCTACACCTTC.

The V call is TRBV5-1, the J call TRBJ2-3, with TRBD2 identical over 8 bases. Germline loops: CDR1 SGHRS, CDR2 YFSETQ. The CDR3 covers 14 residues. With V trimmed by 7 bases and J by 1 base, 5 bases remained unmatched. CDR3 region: CASGTSGRTDTQYF. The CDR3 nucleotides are TGCGCCAGCGGCACTAGCGGCCGCACAGATACGCAGTATTTT.

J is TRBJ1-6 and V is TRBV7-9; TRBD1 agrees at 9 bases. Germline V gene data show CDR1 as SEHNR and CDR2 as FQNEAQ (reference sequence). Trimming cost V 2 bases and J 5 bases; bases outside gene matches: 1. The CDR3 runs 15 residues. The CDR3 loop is CASSLRTGDNSPLHF. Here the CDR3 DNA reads TGTGCCAGCAGCTTACGGACAGGGGATAATTCACCCCTCCACTTT.

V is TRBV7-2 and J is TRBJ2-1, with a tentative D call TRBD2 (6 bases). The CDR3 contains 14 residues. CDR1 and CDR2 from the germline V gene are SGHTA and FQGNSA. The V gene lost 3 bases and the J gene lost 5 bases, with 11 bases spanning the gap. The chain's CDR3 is CASSFRGVNNEQFF. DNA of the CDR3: TGTGCCAGCAGCTTCCGCGGGGTCAACAATGAGCAGTTCTTC.

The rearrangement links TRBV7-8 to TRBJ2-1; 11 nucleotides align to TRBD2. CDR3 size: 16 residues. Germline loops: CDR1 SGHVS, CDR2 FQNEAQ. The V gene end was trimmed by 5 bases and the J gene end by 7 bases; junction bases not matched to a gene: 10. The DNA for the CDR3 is TGTGCCAGCAGCCCCCCCGGACTAGCGGGTGGGAATGAGCAGTTCTTC. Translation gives CASSPPGLAGGNEQFF.

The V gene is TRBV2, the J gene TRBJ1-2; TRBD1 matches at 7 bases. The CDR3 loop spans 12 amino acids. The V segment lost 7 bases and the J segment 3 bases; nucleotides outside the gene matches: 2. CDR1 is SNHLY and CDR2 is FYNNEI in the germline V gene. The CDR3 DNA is TGTGCCAGCACAGGACAGGACTATGGCTACACCTTC. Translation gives CASTGQDYGYTF.

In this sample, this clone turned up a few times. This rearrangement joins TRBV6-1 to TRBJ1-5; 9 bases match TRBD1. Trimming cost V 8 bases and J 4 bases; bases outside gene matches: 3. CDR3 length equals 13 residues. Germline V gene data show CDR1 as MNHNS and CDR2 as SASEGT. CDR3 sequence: CASLGQGNQPQHF. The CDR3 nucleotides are TGTGCCAGCTTGGGACAGGGAAATCAGCCCCAGCATTTT.